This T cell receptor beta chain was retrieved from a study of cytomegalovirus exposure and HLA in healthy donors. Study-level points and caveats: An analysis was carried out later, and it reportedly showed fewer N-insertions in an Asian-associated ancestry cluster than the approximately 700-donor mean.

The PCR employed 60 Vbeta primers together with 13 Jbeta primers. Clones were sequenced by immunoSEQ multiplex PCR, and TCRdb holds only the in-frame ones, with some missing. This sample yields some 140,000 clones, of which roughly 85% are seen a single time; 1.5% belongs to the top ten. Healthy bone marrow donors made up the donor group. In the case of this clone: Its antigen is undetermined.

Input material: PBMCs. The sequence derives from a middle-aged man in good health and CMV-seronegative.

The CDR3: CASRGTGGDYGYTF. In DNA, the CDR3 is TGCGCCAGCCGCGGGACAGGGGGCGACTATGGCTACACCTTC. The V call is TRBV5-1, the J call TRBJ1-2, with 12 bases lining up with TRBD1. The CDR3 has 14 amino acids. Germline values: CDR1 SGHRS, CDR2 YFSETQ. The ends lost 7 bases at V and 3 bases at J; junction bases unmatched: 4.